Shown below are 4 T cell receptor beta chains from a single sample sequenced in a study of cytomegalovirus exposure and HLA in healthy donors. The PCR used 60 Vbeta and 13 Jbeta primers. Clones were read by immunoSEQ multiplex PCR, and TCRdb kept only the in-frame ones, dropping some. Of tens of thousands of clones in the sample, over 60% are singletons; the top ten hold less than 4.5%. What was sequenced was PBMCs. These receptors all come from a man in his thirties or forties in good health and CMV-seronegative.

The CDR3 DNA follows: TGTGCCAGCAGCTTAGAGACAGGGGGCGATGAAAAACTGTTTTTT. Residues: CASSLETGGDEKLFF. The chain links TRBV7-6 to TRBJ1-4; 10 bases are shared with TRBD1. CDR1 is SGHVS and CDR2 is FNYEAQ in the germline V gene. This CDR3 comprises 15 residues. J gave up 6 bases and V 1 base, and 2 bases lay outside the gene matches. Drawing the rest from reference TRBV7-6 and TRBJ1-4, the complete variable domain is GAGVSQSPRYKVTKRGQDVALRCDPISGHVSLYWYRQALGQGPEFLTYFNYEAQQDKSGLPNDRFSAERPEGSISTLTIQRTEQRDSAMYRCASSLETGGDEKLFFGSGTQLSVL.

This rearrangement joins TRBV9 to TRBJ1-2, with 7 bases fitting TRBD1. Germline-derived CDR1 and CDR2 are SGDLS and YYNGEE. This CDR3 has 16 residues. V gave up 3 bases and J gave up 4 bases; unmatched junction bases: 12. The CDR3 nucleotides read TGTGCCAGCAGCGCCGGGACAGCGACCCCCGTCTATGGCTACACCTTC. It yields the protein CASSAGTATPVYGYTF.

This clone was seen just once. The chain is built from TRBV5-4 and TRBJ2-5, with TRBD1 matching over 7 bases. This CDR3 region has 17 residues. Germline V gene lookup returns CDR1 SGHNT and CDR2 YYREEE (reference sequence). V was clipped by 1 base and J by 5 bases; unmatched bases: 14. This chain's CDR3 is CASSLMIEGAGAETQYF. CDR3 coding DNA: TGTGCCAGCAGCTTGATGATCGAGGGGGCAGGGGCCGAGACCCAGTACTTC.

This clone appeared a few times. V usage is TRBV6-1 and J usage is TRBJ1-1; D gene unclear. V lost 7 bases, J lost 1 base, and 10 bases lay in between. The CDR3 is made up of 13 amino acids. The V gene's germline CDR1 is MNHNS and CDR2 SASEGT. CDR3 DNA sequence: TGTGCCAGCACTATAACTGGGAACACTGAAGCTTTCTTT. Translated, it gives CASTITGNTEAFF.